This record looks at one TCR beta chain sequence and its context. The specificity of this receptor is unknown. Base qualities are missing; no much larger clone stands one base away. The immunoSEQ Assay, a bias-controlled multiplex PCR, was used to amplify TCRbeta CDR3 regions from genomic DNA. The authors' pipeline ran thus. The number of nucleated cells in each sample was estimated by amplification of reference gene primers within the assay. To quantify the absolute abundance of each unique TCRbeta CDR3 rearrangement, sequence reads were collapsed and filtered. For each sample, productive Simpson clonality was calculated as the square root of Simpson's diversity index across productive rearrangements. TCRdb took over this immuneACCESS table, retaining in-frame rearrangements with V and J assigned. Such tables are incomplete; in checked studies, under half of the missing clones stem from an unresolved V gene, and the remainder is unexplained. That table furnishes V, J and clone size, whereas the DNA furnished D and trimming. In this sample the table shows hundreds of thousands of clones, around 90% of which occur a single time. In total, the top ten clones hold more than 10% of the sample.

A second Seattle source provided samples from volunteer blood donors who had recovered from COVID-19. Each collaborating institution followed its own protocols to collect whole blood in K2EDTA tubes. For TCRbeta analysis, collaborators shipped samples as frozen whole blood, isolated PBMCs, or DNA extracted from either of those sample types. This sample was included in a study of blood T cell repertoires in COVID-19 (dated by TCRdb to 2020 to 2021). A note on the overall study: The collaborator samples originated in the United States, Italy and Spain and spanned the acute and convalescent phases of COVID-19. The material from the prospective study consisted of cDNA or gDNA derived from T cells, B-cell-depleted T cells, or PBMCs. The dataset comprised deeply sampled blood TCRbeta repertoires from subjects exposed to, actively infected with, or recovered from COVID-19. The repertoires were made available in a free public database intended to serve as a resource for research on the immune response to SARS-CoV-2. Samples were obtained from the ongoing ImmuneRACE study (first 160 participants) and from 1,254 subjects provided by 6 global collaborators. Nearly every sample came with metadata listing a de-identified subject ID, COVID-19 status, age in years and sex. HLA class I and class II types, where available, came from metadata supplied by the sample provider rather than from assay-based typing.

Broad study findings and their caveats: Clinical and demographic metadata were provided uncurated, with the amount varying by source and participant.

V is reduced by 2 bases and J by 6 bases, leaving a spacing of 17 bases between them. CDR1 and CDR2, per the germline V gene, are SGHVS and FQNEAQ. There are 15 amino acids in the CDR3, from cysteine to phenylalanine inclusive. The DNA shown is the 45-base CDR3, in frame from base 1. The sequenced material came from peripheral blood. This TCR was sampled from a woman aged 18-29 years who had recovered from COVID-19. Recombination joined TRBV7-8 with TRBJ2-7; the best D guess is TRBD2, with 7 bases matching. The DNA is TGTGCCAGCAGCTTATGGGCTCCGGGGGGCGGCGAGCAGTACTTC. Translated, this is CASSLWAPGGGEQYF. The variable domain in full, with residues beyond the CDR3 obtained from the reference TRBV7-8 and TRBJ2-7 genes, is GAGVSQSPRYKVAKRGQDVALRCDPISGHVSLFWYQQALGQGPEFLTYFQNEAQLDKSGLPSDRFFAERPEGSVSTLKIQRTQQEDSAVYLCASSLWAPGGGEQYFGPGTRLTVT.